Below are 18 T cell receptor beta chains sequenced from a single sample in a study of shared clonotypes between healthy human individuals (dated by TCRdb to 2018 to 2021). Preparation of the library involved the immunoSEQ multiplex PCR assay. TCRdb re-hosts the immuneACCESS table, in-frame sequences only. Its copies lack some clones; in the studies checked, an unresolved V gene accounts for under half of them, and the cause for the rest is not known. Present in this sample are some 1,900,000 clones, less than 95% of which were seen just once. The ten most abundant clones make up 0.9% to 1.5% of the sample. CD8 naive samples were obtained by positive selection for CCR7 among CD45RO-negative cells, yielding a CD45RA+CCR7+ population from which TemRA cells were excluded. The sequencing input was naive CD8+ T cells sorted from blood. In light of the paper, this sample's cell subset or site label describes: CD45RA+CCR7+. Source of these receptors: a man between 18 and 29 years old in good health.

V is TRBV2 and J is TRBJ1-4; tentatively, D is TRBD1 (6 bases). The CDR3 totals 16 residues. In germline, CDR1 is SNHLY, CDR2 FYNNEI. V lost 8 bases and J lost 0, with 16 bases in between. The CDR3 protein is CASFNTPGATNEKLFF. The CDR3 region has the DNA TGTGCCAGCTTTAACACTCCAGGGGCAACTAATGAAAAACTGTTTTTT. Together with reference TRBV2 and TRBJ1-4, the CDR3 gives the full variable domain: EPEVTQTPSHQVTQMGQEVILRCVPISNHLYFYWYRQILGQKVEFLVSFYNNEISEKSEIFDDQFSVERPDGSNFTLKIRSTKLEDSAMYFCASFNTPGATNEKLFFGSGTQLSVL.

Worth noting for this clone: Different DNA sequences within this sample yield the same CDR3. This chain connects TRBV27 to TRBJ2-7; D is ambiguous. The germline V gene encodes CDR1 MNHEY and CDR2 SMNVEV (reference sequence). This CDR3 region has 13 residues. The germline V and J ends were trimmed by 2 bases and 3 bases, with 8 bases remaining between them. In DNA form, the CDR3 reads TGTGCCAGCAGTTTAACCCCGAACTACGAGCAGTACTTC. Translating gives CASSLTPNYEQYF.

The chain couples TRBV7-9 to TRBJ2-2; unclear D gene. The CDR3 is made up of 12 amino acids. CDR1 SEHNR and CDR2 FQNEAQ come from the germline V gene (reference sequence). The V and J ends lost 7 bases and 7 bases respectively, with 10 bases between them. CDR3 protein: CASISVSGELFF. Here the CDR3 DNA reads TGTGCCAGCATCTCGGTCAGCGGGGAGCTGTTTTTT.

The gene calls are TRBV15 and TRBJ1-4; TRBD1 is a possible D gene (5 bases). Looked up from germline, CDR1 is LNHNV and CDR2 is YYDKDF (reference sequence). This CDR3 region has 15 residues. V lost 2 bases and J 7 bases, leaving 14 bases between the germline ends. CDR3 in DNA: TGTGCCACCAGCAGAACCAGGGAGAAGAGTGAAAAACTGTTTTTT. Translating gives CATSRTREKSEKLFF.

This chain connects TRBV6-6 to TRBJ2-7; tentative D call: TRBD1 (5 bases). Germline V gene lookup returns CDR1 MNHNY and CDR2 SVGAGI (reference sequence). V was clipped by 4 bases and J by 3 bases, with 10 bases between them. The CDR3 sequence is 13 residues long. The chain's CDR3 is CASSWTTFYEQYF. The DNA of the CDR3 is TGTGCCAGCAGTTGGACAACCTTCTACGAGCAGTACTTC.

The V call is TRBV4-3, the J call TRBJ1-5; 8 positions match TRBD1. CDR3 length equals 14 residues. Germline CDR1 and CDR2: LGHNA and YSLEER. V lost 0 bases to trimming and J lost 7 bases; unmatched junction nucleotides: 2. In DNA, the CDR3 is TGCGCCAGCAGCCAAGACAGGGGGCGGCAGCCCCAGCATTTT. Its translation is CASSQDRGRQPQHF.

Of note for this clone: This CDR3 is also generated by other DNA sequences in the sample. V is TRBV28 and J is TRBJ2-2, with 8 bases aligning to TRBD1. The CDR3 runs to 16 residues. Looked up from germline, CDR1 is MDHEN and CDR2 is SYDVKM. J gave up 0 bases and V 5 bases, and 5 bases lay outside the gene matches. The CDR3 region is CASSTDREANTGELFF. CDR3 bases: TGTGCCAGCAGTACGGACAGGGAAGCGAACACCGGGGAGCTGTTTTTT. Combining the CDR3 with reference TRBV28 and TRBJ2-2 gives the whole variable domain DVKVTQSSRYLVKRTGEKVFLECVQDMDHENMFWYRQDPGLGLRLIYFSYDVKMKEKGDIPEGYSVSREKKERFSLILESASTNQTSMYLCASSTDREANTGELFFGEGSRLTVL.

The gene calls are TRBV30 and TRBJ1-1, with D perhaps TRBD1 (6 bases). Germline assignment: CDR1 GTSNPN and CDR2 SVGIG (reference sequence). V was trimmed by 1 base and J by 4 bases, leaving 13 bases between them. The CDR3 covers 14 residues. The CDR3 is CAWSATGLSTEAFF. The CDR3, as DNA: TGTGCCTGGAGTGCCACAGGGCTGAGCACTGAAGCTTTCTTT.

Concerning this clone itself: Other DNA sequences within the sample encode an identical CDR3. The chain uses TRBV19 and TRBJ2-7; D possibly corresponds to TRBD1 (5 bases). This CDR3 has 14 amino acids. The V end lost 3 bases, the J end lost 1 base, and 10 bases lay between the germline ends. Per germline, CDR1 LNHDA and CDR2 SQIVND (reference sequence). CDR3 amino acids: CASSIAPGSYEQYF. The CDR3 region has the DNA TGTGCCAGTAGTATCGCGCCAGGGTCCTACGAGCAGTACTTC.

About this clone: One end of the junction fails to match germline, which may point to a read error. This chain links TRBV7-9 with TRBJ2-7, with D tentatively TRBD2 (5 bases). Germline CDR1 SEHNR, CDR2 FQNEAQ (reference sequence). CDR3 length equals 15 residues. The CDR3 nucleotides are TGTGCCAGCAGCCTAGCTGCGGGCCAAGCCTACGAGCAGTACTTC. Its protein product is CASSLAAGQAYEQYF. Complete variable domain (other parts from reference TRBV7-9 and TRBJ2-7): DTGVSQNPRHKITKRGQNVTFRCDPISEHNRLYWYRQTLGQGPEFLTYFQNEAQLEKSRLLSDRFSAERPKGSFSTLEIQRTEQGDSAMYLCASSLAAGQAYEQYFGPGTRLTVT.

The V gene is TRBV5-6, the J gene TRBJ1-6; D unresolved. Trimming left V 0 bases short and J 13 bases short, with 11 bases between. The CDR3 has 13 residues. Per the germline V gene, CDR1 is SGHDT and CDR2 is YYEEEE. CDR3 amino acids: CASSLDLPGPLHF. CDR3 DNA sequence: TGTGCCAGCAGCTTGGACCTCCCGGGGCCCCTCCACTTT.

The V and J genes are TRBV12-5 and TRBJ2-5, with D maybe TRBD2 (6 bases). Germline loops: CDR1 LGHNT, CDR2 FRNRAP. The CDR3 is 15 amino acids. V dropped 1 base and J dropped 2 bases, with 11 bases sitting between them. The CDR3 spells CASGLGVAAQETQYF. The CDR3 DNA reads as TGTGCTAGTGGTTTGGGGGTAGCGGCTCAAGAGACCCAGTACTTC.

The chain is built from TRBV6-1 and TRBJ2-7; D perhaps matches TRBD2 (5 bases). The CDR3 has 15 amino acids. CDR1 is MNHNS, CDR2 SASEGT, per germline. Trimming stripped 2 bases from V and 2 bases from J, with 13 bases between. The CDR3 loop is CASSEIRTPTYEQYF. The CDR3 DNA sequence: TGTGCCAGCAGTGAAATAAGGACTCCAACCTACGAGCAGTACTTC.

The gene calls are TRBV29-1 and TRBJ1-4, with D uncertain. Trimming took off 2 bases at V and 7 bases at J, with 11 bases between the two ends. Germline V gives CDR1 SQVTM, CDR2 ANQGSEA. The CDR3 spans 13 residues. CDR3 region: CSVESGFGEKLFF. CDR3 DNA: TGCAGCGTTGAATCCGGGTTTGGTGAAAAACTGTTTTTT.

In the case of this clone: The same CDR3 also results from other DNA sequences found in this sample. J is TRBJ2-7 and V is TRBV30; D is uncertain. The V end was cut by 0 bases, the J end by 6 bases, with 6 bases between. The CDR3 contains 11 residues. The germline V gene encodes CDR1 GTSNPN and CDR2 SVGIG (reference sequence). Here the CDR3 reads CAWSVGLEQYF. As DNA, the CDR3 is TGTGCCTGGAGTGTCGGTCTCGAGCAGTACTTC.

V and J are TRBV10-3 and TRBJ2-1; perhaps TRBD2 as D (5 bases). Trimming stripped 4 bases from V and 8 bases from J, with 9 bases between. Germline lookup yields CDR1 ENHRY and CDR2 SYGVKD. The CDR3 covers 12 residues. The CDR3 DNA sequence: TGTGCCATCAGTGGAGGGCGTGATGAGCAGTTCTTC. Protein product: CAISGGRDEQFF.

The V gene is TRBV4-3, the J gene TRBJ2-7; 9 bases align to TRBD1. The CDR3 is made up of 16 amino acids. CDR1 and CDR2 from the germline V gene are LGHNA and YSLEER. V gave up 0 bases and J gave up 2 bases; unmatched junction bases: 5. The CDR3 is CASSQDPTGGTYEQYF. As DNA, the CDR3 is TGCGCCAGCAGCCAAGATCCGACAGGGGGAACCTACGAGCAGTACTTC.

The rearrangement links TRBV7-9 to TRBJ2-7; D possibly uses TRBD1 or TRBD2 (5 bases each). This CDR3 spans 12 amino acids. CDR1 is SEHNR and CDR2 is FQNEAQ in the germline V gene (reference sequence). V lost 9 bases and J 2 bases, leaving 11 bases between the germline ends. CDR3: CASQGPTYEQYF. The CDR3 DNA follows: TGTGCCAGTCAGGGACCTACCTACGAGCAGTACTTC. Filled out from reference TRBV7-9 and TRBJ2-7, the complete variable domain reads DTGVSQNPRHKITKRGQNVTFRCDPISEHNRLYWYRQTLGQGPEFLTYFQNEAQLEKSRLLSDRFSAERPKGSFSTLEIQRTEQGDSAMYLCASQGPTYEQYFGPGTRLTVT.